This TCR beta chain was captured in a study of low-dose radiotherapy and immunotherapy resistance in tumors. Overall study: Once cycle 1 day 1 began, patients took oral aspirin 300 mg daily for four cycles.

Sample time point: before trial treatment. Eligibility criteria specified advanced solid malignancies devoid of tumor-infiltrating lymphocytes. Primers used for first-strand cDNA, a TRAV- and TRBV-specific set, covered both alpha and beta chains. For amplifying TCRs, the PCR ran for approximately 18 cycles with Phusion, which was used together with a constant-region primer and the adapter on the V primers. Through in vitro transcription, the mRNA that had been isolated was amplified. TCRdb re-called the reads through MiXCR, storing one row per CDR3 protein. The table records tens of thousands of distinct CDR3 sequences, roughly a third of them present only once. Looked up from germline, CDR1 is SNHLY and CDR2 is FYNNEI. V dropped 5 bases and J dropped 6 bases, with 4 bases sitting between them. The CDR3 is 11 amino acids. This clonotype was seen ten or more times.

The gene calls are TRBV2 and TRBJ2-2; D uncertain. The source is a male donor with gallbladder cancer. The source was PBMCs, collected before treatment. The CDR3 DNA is TGTGCCAGCAGTTGGGCCGGGGAGCTGTTTTTT. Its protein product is CASSWAGELFF. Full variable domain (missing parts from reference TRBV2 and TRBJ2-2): EPEVTQTPSHQVTQMGQEVILRCVPISNHLYFYWYRQILGQKVEFLVSFYNNEISEKSEIFDDQFSVERPDGSNFTLKIRSTKLEDSAMYFCASSWAGELFFGEGSRLTVL.